This T cell receptor (beta chain) was documented in a study of cytomegalovirus exposure and HLA in healthy donors. General observations from the study: Exclusion as indistinguishable affected some V segments, including TRBV6-2 and TRBV6-3. A previous analysis found most TCR beta V segments productive roughly 87% or roughly 30% of the time. It was reported in a later analysis that an Asian-associated ancestry cluster showed fewer N-insertions than the approximately 690-donor mean.

This CDR3 region has 13 residues. Trimming shortened V by 6 bases and J by 2 bases, and 11 bases separated the two germline ends. Germline V gene sequence: CDR1 GTSNPN, CDR2 SVGIG (reference sequence). With respect to this clone: The antigen remains unidentified.

13 Jbeta primers and 60 Vbeta primers were used for the PCR. Using immunoSEQ multiplex PCR, the repertoire was profiled, and TCRdb retains in-frame clones only, with some absent. This table holds approximately 130,000 clones, about 76% found once. The sample was PBMCs. The source of this sequence is a man between 18 and 29 years old in good health and CMV-seronegative. V gene TRBV30 combines with J gene TRBJ1-3; D possibly corresponds to TRBD1 (6 bases). This CDR3 is CACSNRAGNTIYF. The CDR3 DNA follows: TGTGCCTGTTCTAACAGGGCTGGAAACACCATATATTTT.